The 22 T cell receptor beta chains reported below all come from one sample, sequenced in a study of blood T cell repertoires in COVID-19. Generated by immunoSEQ multiplex PCR, the TCRdb table keeps only in-frame clones and is missing some. The repertoire has 50,000 or so clones, under 85% of them found once; the top ten carry around 17%. The sequenced material came from peripheral blood. These receptors all stem from a middle-aged man with acute or convalescent COVID-19.

The chain employs TRBV7-9 and TRBJ2-3, with a weak D call TRBD1 (6 bases). Trimming took off 5 bases at V and 1 base at J, with 13 bases between the two ends. Germline CDR1 and CDR2: SEHNR and FQNEAQ (reference sequence). The CDR3 is 15 residues long. CDR3 loop: CASSPGQSRTDTQYF. Written as DNA, the CDR3 is TGTGCCAGCAGCCCCGGACAGAGCCGCACAGATACGCAGTATTTT.

The CDR3 region is CASSLSGTVSTDTQYF. The CDR3 DNA follows: TGTGCCAGCAGCTTATCCGGGACAGTAAGCACAGATACGCAGTATTTT. The chain recombines TRBV7-9 with TRBJ2-3, with TRBD1 matching 7 bases. Germline V gene sequence: CDR1 SEHNR, CDR2 FQNEAQ (reference sequence). The CDR3 has 16 amino acids. Losses at the gene ends were 2 bases for V and 0 bases for J; bases not matched to a gene: 5.

This clone appeared a few times. This chain joins TRBV7-2 and TRBJ2-2, with D maybe TRBD2 (5 bases). In germline, CDR1 is SGHTA, CDR2 FQGNSA. The CDR3 runs 15 residues. With 5 bases removed from V and 1 base from J, the gap between germline ends came to 11 bases. This CDR3 is CASSQGGLNTGELFF. CDR3 bases: TGTGCCAGCAGCCAAGGCGGGTTGAACACCGGGGAGCTGTTTTTT.

The genes are TRBV4-1 and TRBJ2-2, with 11 bases matching TRBD1. The germline V gene encodes CDR1 MGHRA and CDR2 YSYEKL. Unmatched junction bases numbered 9, after V lost 3 bases and J lost 6 bases. CDR3 size: 17 residues. The CDR3 loop is CASSQPWDRGDPGELFF. CDR3 sequence (DNA): TGCGCCAGCAGCCAGCCTTGGGACAGGGGGGACCCCGGGGAGCTGTTTTTT.

This chain connects TRBV5-1 to TRBJ1-6; D may be TRBD1 (6 bases). CDR1 and CDR2 from the germline V gene are SGHRS and YFSETQ. The CDR3 extends over 15 amino acids. Trimming cost V 5 bases and J 0 bases, with 9 bases left between them. CDR3 protein: CASRDRSSYNSPLHF. The CDR3 DNA sequence: TGCGCCAGCAGAGACAGGAGCTCCTATAATTCACCCCTCCACTTT.

The CDR3 region has the DNA TGTGCCAGCAGCCAAGTCGGTTATGGCTACACCTTC. This translates into CASSQVGYGYTF. The chain uses TRBV3-1 (or the pseudogene TRBV3-2) and TRBJ1-2; D is unresolved. The CDR3 length is 12 residues. CDR1 is LGHDT, CDR2 YNNKEL, per germline (reference sequence). V was pared by 1 base and J by 5 bases, with 5 bases between.

The chain links TRBV14 to TRBJ1-2; 9 positions agree with TRBD1. Germline CDR1 is SGHDN and CDR2 is FVKESK. The CDR3 is 15 amino acids. Trimming removed 4 bases from V and 4 bases from J; junction bases left unmatched: 7. The CDR3 nucleotides are TGTGCCAGCAGCCCCGTGGGACAGGGACCCTATGGCTACACCTTC. Encoded protein: CASSPVGQGPYGYTF.

The CDR3 DNA sequence: TGCGCCAGCAGCTTGGGCAGGGTGGAGACCCAGTACTTC. Its protein is CASSLGRVETQYF. The rearrangement joins TRBV5-1 to TRBJ2-5; D perhaps matches TRBD1 (5 bases). This CDR3 region has 13 residues. CDR1 SGHRS and CDR2 YFSETQ come from the germline V gene. Trimming pared 0 bases from V and 5 bases from J, leaving 8 bases between. Supplemented by reference TRBV5-1 and TRBJ2-5, the full variable domain reads KAGVTQTPRYLIKTRGQQVTLSCSPISGHRSVSWYQQTPGQGLQFLFEYFSETQRNKGNFPGRFSGRQFSNSRSEMNVSTLELGDSALYLCASSLGRVETQYFGPGTRLLVL.

The rearrangement joins TRBV15 to TRBJ1-2, with 8 bases that match TRBD1. CDR1 is LNHNV, CDR2 YYDKDF, per germline (reference sequence). The J segment lost 6 bases and the V segment lost 0 bases, leaving 9 bases of the junction unmatched. There are 16 residues in the CDR3. The CDR3 spells CATSREDREGRHGYTF. The CDR3 bases are TGTGCCACCAGCAGAGAGGACAGGGAGGGGCGTCATGGCTACACCTTC. Variable domain in full (rest from reference TRBV15 and TRBJ1-2): DAMVIQNPRYQVTQFGKPVTLSCSQTLNHNVMYWYQQKSSQAPKLLFHYYDKDFNNEADTPDNFQSRRPNTSFCFLDIRSPGLGDTAMYLCATSREDREGRHGYTFGSGTRLTVV.

The rearrangement links TRBV28 to TRBJ1-1; D not resolved. This CDR3 has 11 amino acids. The germline CDR1 and CDR2 sequences are MDHEN and SYDVKM. Trimming took off 6 bases at V and 3 bases at J, with 5 bases between the two ends. In nucleotides, the CDR3 is TGTGCCAGCAGGAGATACACTGAAGCTTTCTTT. This sequence encodes CASRRYTEAFF.

Regarding this clone: The junction differs from germline at one of its ends, possibly a read error. The chain carries TRBV19 and TRBJ1-1, with D perhaps matching TRBD1 (5 bases). The CDR3 contains 12 residues. From germline, CDR1 is LNHDA and CDR2 SQIVND (reference sequence). In nucleotides, the CDR3 is TGTGCCAGTAGTACCGGACACTTCGTGATGATCTTT. Encoded protein: CASSTGHFVMIF.

The chain is built from TRBV27 and TRBJ2-2; D not certain. Germline V CDR1 and CDR2: MNHEY, SMNVEV (reference sequence). This CDR3 region has 14 residues. Trimming cost V 5 bases and J 3 bases, with 10 bases left between them. The CDR3 spells CASSLLGDTGELFF. CDR3 nucleotide sequence: TGTGCCAGCAGTCTGCTAGGCGACACCGGGGAGCTGTTTTTT.

V usage is TRBV2 and J usage is TRBJ2-7; D possibly corresponds to TRBD2 (6 bases). This CDR3 region has 13 residues. V was shortened by 5 bases and J by 5 bases, with 13 bases between the two germline ends. Germline CDR1 is SNHLY and CDR2 is FYNNEI. The CDR3 region is CASSRGGLDEQYV. In DNA form, the CDR3 reads TGTGCCAGCAGTCGGGGAGGATTGGACGAGCAGTACGTC.

The V and J genes are TRBV27 and TRBJ2-7; D is perhaps TRBD2 (7 bases). V was trimmed by 4 bases and J by 4 bases, leaving 17 bases between them. The CDR3 runs 15 residues. The V gene's germline CDR1 is MNHEY and CDR2 SMNVEV (reference sequence). In DNA, the CDR3 is TGTGCCAGCAGTTCCCGCGGGGGACACAAATACGAGCAGTACTTC. This gives the protein CASSSRGGHKYEQYF.

This clone was picked up a small number of times. In DNA form, the CDR3 reads TGTGCCAGCAGTCCCGGGACAGGGTTGAACACTGAAGCTTTCTTT. Amino acids: CASSPGTGLNTEAFF. The chain combines TRBV27 with TRBJ1-1, with 9 bases aligning to TRBD1. CDR3 length: 15 amino acids. CDR1 MNHEY and CDR2 SMNVEV come from the germline V gene (reference sequence). V lost 5 bases and J lost 0; bases outside the gene matches: 4.

The chain recombines TRBV6-2 or TRBV6-3 with TRBJ2-1; 10 bases are a match to TRBD2. The CDR3 length is 16 residues. The trim removed 2 bases at V and 0 bases at J, leaving 1 base unmatched. Per germline, CDR1 MNHEY and CDR2 SVGEGT. CDR3 coding DNA: TGTGCCAGCAGTTACGCTAGCGGGGGCTCCTACAATGAGCAGTTCTTC. It yields the protein CASSYASGGSYNEQFF.

This chain uses TRBV27 with TRBJ2-2; 9 bases are shared with TRBD1. Germline V gene sequence: CDR1 MNHEY, CDR2 SMNVEV (reference sequence). The CDR3 is 15 amino acids. The ends lost 3 bases at V and 4 bases at J; junction bases unmatched: 3. The CDR3 bases are TGTGCCAGCAGTTTCAAGACAGGGGGCACCGGGGAGCTGTTTTTT. Amino acids: CASSFKTGGTGELFF.

This sequence joins TRBV5-4 and TRBJ2-5, with D tentatively TRBD2 (6 bases). The CDR3 length is 15 residues. Trimming took off 4 bases at V and 2 bases at J, with 15 bases between the two ends. The germline gives CDR1 SGHNT, CDR2 YYREEE (reference sequence). The DNA for the CDR3 is TGTGCCAGCAGCGCCCCCGGAGGGTTACAAGAGACCCAGTACTTC. It yields the protein CASSAPGGLQETQYF. The complete variable domain, with remaining parts taken from reference TRBV5-4 and TRBJ2-5, reads ETGVTQSPTHLIKTRGQQVTLRCSSQSGHNTVSWYQQALGQGPQFIFQYYREEENGRGNFPPRFSGLQFPNYSSELNVNALELDDSALYLCASSAPGGLQETQYFGPGTRLLVL.

The genes are TRBV30 and TRBJ1-1; tentative D call: TRBD1 (5 bases). This CDR3 region has 12 residues. CDR1 GTSNPN and CDR2 SVGIG come from the germline V gene (reference sequence). Trimming removed 0 bases at V and 11 bases at J, with 13 bases between. The DNA of the CDR3 is TGTGCCTGGAGTGTGGGGGGTCCGGGGGCTTTCTTT. Translating gives CAWSVGGPGAFF.

The rearrangement links TRBV10-2 to TRBJ2-6; no clear D gene. CDR3 length equals 13 residues. V lost 6 bases and J 0 bases, leaving 3 bases between the germline ends. Germline CDR1 is WSHSY and CDR2 is SAAADI. CDR3 region: CASRSSGANVLTF. CDR3 DNA sequence: TGCGCCAGCAGGAGCTCTGGGGCCAACGTCCTGACTTTC.

V is TRBV28 and J is TRBJ1-4; D is unresolved. Germline loops: CDR1 MDHEN, CDR2 SYDVKM. The CDR3 has 15 residues. V gave up 6 bases and J gave up 3 bases, with 14 bases separating them. CDR3 sequence (DNA): TGTGCCAGCAGGGCATTCAGGTCTCCTAATGAAAAACTGTTTTTT. Translating gives CASRAFRSPNEKLFF.

The chain employs TRBV18 and TRBJ1-1; 10 bases align to TRBD1. Per germline, CDR1 KGHSH and CDR2 LQKENI. The CDR3 is 15 amino acids. V was pared by 3 bases and J by 6 bases, with 7 bases of the junction left unmatched. The CDR3 nucleotides read TGTGCCAGCTCACCCCTGGGACAGGGGAGTGCTGAAGCTTTCTTT. This sequence encodes CASSPLGQGSAEAFF.